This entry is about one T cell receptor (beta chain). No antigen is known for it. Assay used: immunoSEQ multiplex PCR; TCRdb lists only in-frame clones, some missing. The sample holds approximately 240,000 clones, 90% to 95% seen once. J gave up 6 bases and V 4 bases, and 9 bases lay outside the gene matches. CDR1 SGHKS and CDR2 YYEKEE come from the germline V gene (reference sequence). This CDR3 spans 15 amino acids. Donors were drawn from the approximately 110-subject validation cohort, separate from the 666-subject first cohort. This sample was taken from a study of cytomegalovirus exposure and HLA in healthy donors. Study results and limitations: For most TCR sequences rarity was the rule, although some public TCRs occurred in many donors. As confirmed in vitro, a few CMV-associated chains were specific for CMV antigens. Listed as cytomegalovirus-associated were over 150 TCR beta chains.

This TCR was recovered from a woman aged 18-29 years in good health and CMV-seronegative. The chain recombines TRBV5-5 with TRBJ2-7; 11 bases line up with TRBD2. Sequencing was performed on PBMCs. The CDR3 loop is CASSPRLAGLREQYF. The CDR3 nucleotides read TGTGCCAGCAGCCCACGACTAGCGGGACTACGCGAGCAGTACTTC.